The 16 T cell receptor beta chains reported below all come from one sample, sequenced in a study of T cells in Graves' hyperthyroidism and ophthalmopathy. Amplified regions were TCR beta CDR3 sequences from RNA transcripts. When the TCR CDR3 underwent first-round RT-PCR, the HTBI primer set was used. TCRdb ran MiXCR on the multiplex PCR reads and lists one entry per CDR3 protein. The sample consists of 650,000 to 750,000 distinct CDR3 sequences, around 13% of them appearing once. Sequenced material: blood. The source is a woman aged 18-29 years with Graves' hyperthyroidism.

On this clonotype itself: One junction end does not reproduce the germline sequence, and a read error may be involved. CDR3 protein: CASSKALGGGSGANVLIF. The DNA of the CDR3 is TGTGCCAGCAGTAAAGCGCTGGGGGGGGGCTCTGGGGCCAACGTCCTGATTTTC. The rearrangement joins TRBV27 to TRBJ2-6; D is possibly TRBD2 (7 bases). The CDR3 extends over 18 amino acids. Germline loops: CDR1 MNHEY, CDR2 SMNVEV (reference sequence). Drawing the rest from reference TRBV27 and TRBJ2-6, the complete variable domain is EAQVTQNPRYLITVTGKKLTVTCSQNMNHEYMSWYRQDPGLGLRQIYYSMNVEVTDKGDVPEGYKVSRKEKRNFPLILESPSPNQTSLYFCASSKALGGGSGANVLIFGAGSRLTVL.

This clonotype has ten or more counts. The chain is built from TRBV7-2 and TRBJ2-1, with unresolved D. Germline CDR1 is SGHTA and CDR2 is FQGNSA. The length of the CDR3 is 16 residues. V dropped 3 bases and J dropped 0 bases, with 12 bases sitting between them. The CDR3 DNA sequence: TGTGCCAGCAGCTTCCCCGCAAAGGGCTCCTACAATGAGCAGTTCTTC. It encodes CASSFPAKGSYNEQFF. Full variable domain (remainder filled in from reference TRBV7-2 and TRBJ2-1): GAGVSQSPSNKVTEKGKDVELRCDPISGHTALYWYRQSLGQGLEFLIYFQGNSAPDKSGLPSDRFSAERTGGSVSTLTIQRTQQEDSAVYLCASSFPAKGSYNEQFFGPGTRLTVL.

At least ten counts were recorded for this clonotype. The V call is TRBV5-5, the J call TRBJ1-2, with D unresolved. Germline V gene lookup returns CDR1 SGHKS and CDR2 YYEKEE (reference sequence). Trimming removed 3 bases from V and 4 bases from J, with 10 bases in between. The CDR3 is 13 amino acids. CDR3 DNA: TGTGCCAGCAGCTACCGTACTGTCTATGGCTACACCTTC. Protein: CASSYRTVYGYTF.

This clonotype was seen once. This sequence may be a read error, since a much larger clone differs from it by one base. The rearrangement links TRBV30 to TRBJ2-1; a weak D match, TRBD1 (6 bases). The CDR3 totals 17 residues. The germline CDR1 and CDR2 sequences are GTSNPN and SVGIG (reference sequence). V lost 2 bases and J lost 13, with 30 bases in between. CDR3: CAWSRDGGGPTFNIQFF. In nucleotides, the CDR3 is TGTGCCTGGAGTAGGGATGGGGGCGGGCCCACTTTCAACATTCAGTTCTTC. Combining the CDR3 with reference TRBV30 and TRBJ2-1 gives the whole variable domain SQTIHQWPATLVQPVGSPLSLECTVEGTSNPNLYWYRQAAGRGLQLLFYSVGIGQISSEVPQNLSASRPQDRQFILSSKKLLLSDSGFYLCAWSRDGGGPTFNIQFFGPGTRLTVL.

This clonotype was recorded many times. This chain links TRBV13 with TRBJ1-1, with D perhaps TRBD1 (5 bases). Deletions cut 4 bases from V and 10 bases from J, with 19 bases between. The CDR3 covers 14 residues. The V gene's germline CDR1 is PRHDT and CDR2 FYEKMQ (reference sequence). CDR3 region: CASSSPSTGPTAFF. In nucleotides, the CDR3 is TGTGCCAGCAGCTCACCCAGCACAGGACCCACAGCTTTCTTT.

This clonotype was seen ten or more times. The chain has TRBV18 and TRBJ2-5; TRBD1 matches 10 bases. V gave up 3 bases and J gave up 5 bases; unmatched junction bases: 3. The CDR3 totals 14 residues. CDR1 and CDR2 from the germline V gene are KGHSH and LQKENI. The CDR3: CASSPEDRGETQYF. The CDR3 bases are TGTGCCAGCTCACCGGAGGACAGGGGGGAGACCCAGTACTTC.

CDR3: CASSSQGTGGTEAFF. CDR3 bases: TGTGCCAGCAGTTCCCAGGGGACGGGGGGCACTGAAGCTTTCTTT. The rearrangement links TRBV6-2 or TRBV6-3 to TRBJ1-1; TRBD1 is a possible D gene (6 bases). The CDR3 spans 15 residues. The germline V gene has CDR1 MNHEY and CDR2 SVGEGT. V was cut by 4 bases and J by 4 bases, with 16 bases left in between.

This clonotype occurred a few times. V is TRBV29-1 and J is TRBJ1-2; D gene uncertain. Germline CDR1 SQVTM, CDR2 ANQGSEA. V lost 3 bases to trimming and J lost 2 bases, with 1 base between them. This CDR3 is built from 10 residues. The CDR3 region is CSVDNYGYTF. In DNA, the CDR3 is TGCAGCGTTGACAACTATGGCTACACCTTC.

A word on this clonotype: Possible read error: a much larger clone is one base away. The V call is TRBV7-9, the J call TRBJ1-5; D is possibly TRBD1 (6 bases). The CDR3 is 15 amino acids. Trimming left V 4 bases short and J 0 bases short, with 10 bases between. CDR1 SEHNR and CDR2 FQNEAQ come from the germline V gene (reference sequence). The CDR3: CASSSGQSSNQPQHF. CDR3 nucleotides: TGTGCCAGCAGCTCCGGACAGTCTAGCAATCAGCCCCAGCATTTT.

This clonotype was detected ten times or more. The rearrangement links TRBV7-2 to TRBJ2-5, with D unresolved. Per the germline V gene, CDR1 is SGHTA and CDR2 is FQGNSA. The CDR3 is 14 amino acids. V dropped 0 bases and J dropped 4 bases, with 9 bases sitting between them. The CDR3 DNA sequence: TGTGCCAGCAGCTTAGCGCATGGTCCAGAGACCCAGTACTTC. Translating gives CASSLAHGPETQYF.

The sample holds many counts of this clonotype. The CDR3 loop is CASSRGSTYNEQFF. The CDR3 nucleotides are TGTGCCAGCAGTCGGGGCTCAACCTACAATGAGCAGTTCTTC. J is TRBJ2-1 and V is TRBV11-3; D could derive from TRBD1 or TRBD2 (5 bases each). Trimming removed 6 bases at V and 2 bases at J, with 11 bases between. This CDR3 region has 14 residues. The germline CDR1 and CDR2 sequences are SGHNT and YENEEA.

This clonotype was observed at least ten times. V is TRBV6-1 and J is TRBJ2-3, with a tentative D call TRBD2 (6 bases). CDR3 length: 15 residues. Trimming took 7 bases from V and 0 from J, leaving 14 bases between them. Germline V CDR1 and CDR2: MNHNS, SASEGT. The CDR3 region is CASKIISGSTDTQYF. The DNA of the CDR3 is TGTGCCAGCAAAATAATAAGCGGGAGCACAGATACGCAGTATTTT.

This clonotype was detected a few times. The chain combines TRBV12-3 or TRBV12-4 with TRBJ1-2; 8 nucleotides agree with TRBD1. V shed 5 bases and J 8 bases; nucleotides not matched to a gene: 13. The CDR3 has 15 residues. In DNA, the CDR3 is TGTGCCAGCAGTAGAGGACAGGGAGTAACGCGCGGCTACACCTTC. Amino acid sequence: CASSRGQGVTRGYTF.

Concerning this clonotype itself: At one end, the junction sequence differs from germline, possibly due to a read error. The chain joins TRBV18 to TRBJ2-7; D call uncertain. This CDR3 is built from 15 residues. Germline CDR1 KGHSH, CDR2 LQKENI. The CDR3 region has the DNA TGTGCCAGCTCCCCACGGTCCATGTCGAGCTACGAGCAGTACTTC. Encoded protein: CASSPRSMSSYEQYF.

V and J are TRBV20-1 and TRBJ1-4; D is ambiguous. The germline V and J ends were trimmed by 1 base and 7 bases, with 10 bases remaining between them. The CDR3 extends over 13 amino acids. Germline-derived CDR1 and CDR2 are DFQATT and SNEGSKA (reference sequence). CDR3: CSARAAATEKLFF. Written as DNA, the CDR3 is TGCAGTGCTAGAGCGGCAGCGACTGAAAAACTGTTTTTT.

The table lists this clonotype with many counts. The V and J genes are TRBV28 and TRBJ1-6, with D possibly being TRBD1 (5 bases). The CDR3 consists of 16 residues. The germline V gene has CDR1 MDHEN and CDR2 SYDVKM. V was pared by 6 bases and J by 9 bases, with 21 bases between. DNA for the CDR3: TGTGCCAGCAGATCCTCCCGCGGCGGGGGAAGTTCACCCCTCCACTTT. This gives the protein CASRSSRGGGSSPLHF. Complete variable domain (other parts from reference TRBV28 and TRBJ1-6): DVKVTQSSRYLVKRTGEKVFLECVQDMDHENMFWYRQDPGLGLRLIYFSYDVKMKEKGDIPEGYSVSREKKERFSLILESASTNQTSMYLCASRSSRGGGSSPLHFGNGTRLTVT.